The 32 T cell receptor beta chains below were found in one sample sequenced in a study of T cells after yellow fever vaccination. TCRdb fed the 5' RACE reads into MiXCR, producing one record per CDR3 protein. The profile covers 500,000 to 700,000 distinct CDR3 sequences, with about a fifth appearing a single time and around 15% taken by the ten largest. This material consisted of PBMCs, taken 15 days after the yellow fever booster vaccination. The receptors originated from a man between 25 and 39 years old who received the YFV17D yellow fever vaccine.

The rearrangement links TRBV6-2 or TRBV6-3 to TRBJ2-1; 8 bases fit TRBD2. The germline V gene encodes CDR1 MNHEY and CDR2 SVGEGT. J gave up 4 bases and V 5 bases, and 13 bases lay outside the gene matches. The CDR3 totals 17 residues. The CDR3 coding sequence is TGTGCCAGCAGTCCTACTGGGATAGCGGGAAGTTACAATGAGCAGTTCTTC. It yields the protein CASSPTGIAGSYNEQFF.

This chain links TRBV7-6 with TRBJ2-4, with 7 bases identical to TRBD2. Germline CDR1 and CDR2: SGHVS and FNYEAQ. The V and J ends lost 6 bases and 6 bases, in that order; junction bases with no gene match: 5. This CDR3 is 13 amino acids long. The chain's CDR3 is CASRLGGTNIQYF. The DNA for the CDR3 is TGTGCCAGCAGACTGGGAGGGACAAACATTCAGTACTTC.

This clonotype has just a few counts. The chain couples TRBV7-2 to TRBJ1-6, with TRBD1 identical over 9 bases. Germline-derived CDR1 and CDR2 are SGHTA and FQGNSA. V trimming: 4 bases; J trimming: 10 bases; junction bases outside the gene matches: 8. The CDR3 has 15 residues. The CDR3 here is CASSWGQGIKSPLHF. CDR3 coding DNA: TGTGCCAGCAGCTGGGGACAGGGCATAAAGTCACCCCTCCACTTT.

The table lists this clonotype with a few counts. The CDR3 DNA sequence: TGTGCCAGCAGCTCGCTAGAAACAGATACGCAGTATTTT. It translates to CASSSLETDTQYF. This rearrangement joins TRBV7-2 to TRBJ2-3, with D hard to call. The CDR3 sequence is 13 residues long. Germline-derived CDR1 and CDR2 are SGHTA and FQGNSA. Trimming left V 4 bases short and J 3 bases short, with 8 bases between.

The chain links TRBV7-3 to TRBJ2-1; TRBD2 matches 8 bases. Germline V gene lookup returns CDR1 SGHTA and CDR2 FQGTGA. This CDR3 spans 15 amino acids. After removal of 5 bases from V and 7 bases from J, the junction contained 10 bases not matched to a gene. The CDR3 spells CASSQSLAGSNEQFF. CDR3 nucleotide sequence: TGTGCCAGCAGCCAAAGTTTAGCGGGAAGTAATGAGCAGTTCTTC.

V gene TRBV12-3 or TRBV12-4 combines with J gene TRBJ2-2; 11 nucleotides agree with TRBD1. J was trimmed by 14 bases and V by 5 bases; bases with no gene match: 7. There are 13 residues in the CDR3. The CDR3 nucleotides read TGTGCCAGCAGTAGCCGGGACAGGGGGGTTCTGTTTTTT. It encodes CASSSRDRGVLFF.

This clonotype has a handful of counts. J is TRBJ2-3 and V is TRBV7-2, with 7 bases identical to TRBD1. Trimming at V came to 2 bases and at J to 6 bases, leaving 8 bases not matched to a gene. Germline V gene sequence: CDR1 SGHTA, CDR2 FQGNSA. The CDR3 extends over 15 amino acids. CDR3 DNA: TGTGCCAGCAGCTTATTTGGGACAGAGAAGGATACGCAGTATTTT. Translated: CASSLFGTEKDTQYF.

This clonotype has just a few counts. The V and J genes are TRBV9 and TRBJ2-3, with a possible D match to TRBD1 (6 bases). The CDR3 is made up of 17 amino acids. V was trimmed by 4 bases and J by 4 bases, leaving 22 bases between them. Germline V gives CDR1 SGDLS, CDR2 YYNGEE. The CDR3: CASSPLNLQGKADTQYF. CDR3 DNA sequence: TGTGCCAGCAGCCCTCTCAACCTACAGGGTAAGGCAGATACGCAGTATTTT.

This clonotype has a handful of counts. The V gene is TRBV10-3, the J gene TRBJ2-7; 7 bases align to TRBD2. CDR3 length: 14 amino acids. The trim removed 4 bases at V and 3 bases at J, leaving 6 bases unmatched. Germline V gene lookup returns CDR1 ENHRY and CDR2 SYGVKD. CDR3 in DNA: TGTGCCATCAGTGGAAGCGGGAATGACTACGAGCAGTACTTC. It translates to CAISGSGNDYEQYF.

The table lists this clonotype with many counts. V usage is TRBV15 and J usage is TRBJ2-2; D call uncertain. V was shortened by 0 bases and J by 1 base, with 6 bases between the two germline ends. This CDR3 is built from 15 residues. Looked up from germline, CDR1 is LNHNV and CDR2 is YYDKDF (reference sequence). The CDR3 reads CATSRDLGNTGELFF. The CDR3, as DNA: TGTGCCACCAGCAGAGATCTGGGGAACACCGGGGAGCTGTTTTTT.

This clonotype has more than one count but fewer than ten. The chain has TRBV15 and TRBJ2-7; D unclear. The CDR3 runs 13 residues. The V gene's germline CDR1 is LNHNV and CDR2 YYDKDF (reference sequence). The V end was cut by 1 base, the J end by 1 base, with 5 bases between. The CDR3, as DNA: TGTGCCACCAGCAGAGGGGGATCCTACGAGCAGTACTTC. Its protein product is CATSRGGSYEQYF.

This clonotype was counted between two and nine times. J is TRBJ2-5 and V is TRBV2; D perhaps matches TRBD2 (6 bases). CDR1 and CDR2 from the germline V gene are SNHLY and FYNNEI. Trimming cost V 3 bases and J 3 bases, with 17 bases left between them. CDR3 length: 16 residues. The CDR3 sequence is CASSDLGPGDEETQYF. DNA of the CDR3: TGTGCCAGCAGTGATCTCGGGCCGGGAGATGAAGAGACCCAGTACTTC.

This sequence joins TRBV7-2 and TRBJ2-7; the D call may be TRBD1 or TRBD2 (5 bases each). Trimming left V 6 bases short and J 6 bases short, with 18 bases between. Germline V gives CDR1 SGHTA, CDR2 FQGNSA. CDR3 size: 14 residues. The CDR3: CASRLPGSRGEQYF. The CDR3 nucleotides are TGTGCCAGCAGGCTGCCGGGGTCGAGGGGCGAGCAGTACTTC.

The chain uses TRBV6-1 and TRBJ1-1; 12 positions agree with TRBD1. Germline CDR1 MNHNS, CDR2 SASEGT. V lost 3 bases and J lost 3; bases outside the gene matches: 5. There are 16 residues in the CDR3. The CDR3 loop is CASSDPGQGADTEAFF. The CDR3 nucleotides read TGTGCCAGCAGTGACCCGGGACAGGGGGCTGACACTGAAGCTTTCTTT.

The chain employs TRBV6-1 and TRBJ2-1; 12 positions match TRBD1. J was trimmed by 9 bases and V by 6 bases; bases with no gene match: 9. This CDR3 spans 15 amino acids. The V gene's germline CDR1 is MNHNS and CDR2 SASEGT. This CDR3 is CASSKLGQGAGEQFF. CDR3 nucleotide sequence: TGTGCCAGCAGCAAATTGGGACAGGGGGCGGGTGAGCAGTTCTTC.

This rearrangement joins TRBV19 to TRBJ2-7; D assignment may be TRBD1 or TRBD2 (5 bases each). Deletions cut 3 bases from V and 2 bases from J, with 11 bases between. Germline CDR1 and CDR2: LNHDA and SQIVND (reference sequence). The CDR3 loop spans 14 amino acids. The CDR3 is CASSMVGTTYEQYF. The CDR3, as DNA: TGTGCCAGTAGTATGGTTGGGACCACCTACGAGCAGTACTTC. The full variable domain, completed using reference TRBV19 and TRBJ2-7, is DGGITQSPKYLFRKEGQNVTLSCEQNLNHDAMYWYRQDPGQGLRLIYYSQIVNDFQKGDIAEGYSVSREKKESFPLTVTSAQKNPTAFYLCASSMVGTTYEQYFGPGTRLTVT.

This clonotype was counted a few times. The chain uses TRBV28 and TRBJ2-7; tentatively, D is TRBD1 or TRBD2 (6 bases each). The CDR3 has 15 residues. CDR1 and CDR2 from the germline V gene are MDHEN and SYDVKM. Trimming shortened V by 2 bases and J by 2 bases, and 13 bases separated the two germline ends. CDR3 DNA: TGTGCCAGCAGTTTAGGGGGGCCTACGCCCTACGAGCAGTACTTC. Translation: CASSLGGPTPYEQYF.

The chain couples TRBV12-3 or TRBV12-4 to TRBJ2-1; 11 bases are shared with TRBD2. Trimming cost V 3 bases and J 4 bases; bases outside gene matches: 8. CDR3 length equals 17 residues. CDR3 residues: CASSFQLAGAAYNEQFF. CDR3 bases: TGTGCCAGCAGTTTCCAACTAGCGGGAGCGGCTTACAATGAGCAGTTCTTC.

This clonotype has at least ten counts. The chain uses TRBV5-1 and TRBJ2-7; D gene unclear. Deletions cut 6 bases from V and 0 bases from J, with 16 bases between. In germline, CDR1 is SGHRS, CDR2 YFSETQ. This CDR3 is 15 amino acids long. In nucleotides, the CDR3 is TGCGCCAGCACCTGGGTCGGCGGCAACTCCTACGAGCAGTACTTC. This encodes CASTWVGGNSYEQYF.

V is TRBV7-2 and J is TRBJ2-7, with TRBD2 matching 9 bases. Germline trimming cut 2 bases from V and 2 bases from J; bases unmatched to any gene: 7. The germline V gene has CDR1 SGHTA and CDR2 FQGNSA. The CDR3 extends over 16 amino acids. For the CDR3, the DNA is TGTGCCAGCAGCTTATCTGCGGGAGGGGGGACCTACGAGCAGTACTTC. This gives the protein CASSLSAGGGTYEQYF.

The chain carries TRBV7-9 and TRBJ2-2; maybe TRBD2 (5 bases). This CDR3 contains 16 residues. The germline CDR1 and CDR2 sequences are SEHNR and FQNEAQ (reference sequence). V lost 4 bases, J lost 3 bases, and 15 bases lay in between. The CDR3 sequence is CASSSIPQEDTGELFF. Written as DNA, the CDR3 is TGTGCCAGCAGCTCCATCCCTCAGGAGGACACCGGGGAGCTGTTTTTT.

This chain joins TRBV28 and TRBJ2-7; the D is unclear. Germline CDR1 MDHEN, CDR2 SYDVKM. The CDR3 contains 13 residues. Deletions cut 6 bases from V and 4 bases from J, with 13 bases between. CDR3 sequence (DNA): TGTGCCAGCAGGCCCCCGGACGCATACGAGCAGTACTTC. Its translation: CASRPPDAYEQYF.

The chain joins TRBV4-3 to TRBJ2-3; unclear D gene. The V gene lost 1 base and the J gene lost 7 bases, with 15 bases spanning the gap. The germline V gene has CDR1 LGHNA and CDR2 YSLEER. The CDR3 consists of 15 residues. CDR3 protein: CASSQGLFPLHTQYF. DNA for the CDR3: TGCGCCAGCAGCCAAGGGTTGTTCCCGCTCCATACGCAGTATTTT.

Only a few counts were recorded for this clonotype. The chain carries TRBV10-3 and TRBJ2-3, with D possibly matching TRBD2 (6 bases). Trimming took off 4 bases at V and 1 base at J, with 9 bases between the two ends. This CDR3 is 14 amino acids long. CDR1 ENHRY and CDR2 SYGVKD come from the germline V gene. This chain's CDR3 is CAISGLGGTDTQYF. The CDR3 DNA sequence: TGTGCCATCAGTGGACTAGGTGGCACAGATACGCAGTATTTT.

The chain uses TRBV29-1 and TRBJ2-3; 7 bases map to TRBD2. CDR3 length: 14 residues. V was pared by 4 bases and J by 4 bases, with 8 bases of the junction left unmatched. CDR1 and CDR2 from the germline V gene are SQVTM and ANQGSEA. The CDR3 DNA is TGCAGCGTTGCGGGGAGACTAGCCCCAGATACGCAGTATTTT. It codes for CSVAGRLAPDTQYF.

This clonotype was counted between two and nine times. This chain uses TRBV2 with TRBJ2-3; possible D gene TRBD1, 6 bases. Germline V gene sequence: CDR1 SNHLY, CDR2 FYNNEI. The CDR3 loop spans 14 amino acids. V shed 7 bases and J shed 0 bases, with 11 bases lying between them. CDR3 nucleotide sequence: TGTGCCAGCAAACGGCAGGGGAGCACAGATACGCAGTATTTT. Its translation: CASKRQGSTDTQYF. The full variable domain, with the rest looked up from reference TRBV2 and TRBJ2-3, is EPEVTQTPSHQVTQMGQEVILRCVPISNHLYFYWYRQILGQKVEFLVSFYNNEISEKSEIFDDQFSVERPDGSNFTLKIRSTKLEDSAMYFCASKRQGSTDTQYFGPGTRLTVL.

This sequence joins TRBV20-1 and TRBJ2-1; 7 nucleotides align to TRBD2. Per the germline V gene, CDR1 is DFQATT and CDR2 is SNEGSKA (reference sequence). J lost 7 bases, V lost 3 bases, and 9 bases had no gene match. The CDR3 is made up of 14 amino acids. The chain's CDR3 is CSASSAGEVNEQFF. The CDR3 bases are TGCAGTGCTAGTTCTGCGGGAGAGGTTAATGAGCAGTTCTTC.

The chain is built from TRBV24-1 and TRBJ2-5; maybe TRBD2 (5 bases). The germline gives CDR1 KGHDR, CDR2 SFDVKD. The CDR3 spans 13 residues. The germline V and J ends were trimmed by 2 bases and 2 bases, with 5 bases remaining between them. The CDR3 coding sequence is TGTGCCACCAGTGATTCGGGACAAGAGACCCAGTACTTC. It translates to CATSDSGQETQYF.

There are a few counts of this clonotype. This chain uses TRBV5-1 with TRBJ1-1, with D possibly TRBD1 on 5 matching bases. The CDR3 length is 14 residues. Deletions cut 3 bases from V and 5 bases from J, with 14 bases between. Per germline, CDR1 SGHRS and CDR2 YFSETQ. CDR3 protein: CASSSQGGETEAFF. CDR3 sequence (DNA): TGCGCCAGCAGCTCTCAGGGAGGCGAAACTGAAGCTTTCTTT.

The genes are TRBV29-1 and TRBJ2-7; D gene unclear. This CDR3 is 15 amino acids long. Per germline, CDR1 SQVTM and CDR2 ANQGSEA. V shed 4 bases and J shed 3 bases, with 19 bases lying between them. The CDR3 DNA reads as TGCAGCGTTGGAGACCGGGCCACGAAGGACTACGAGCAGTACTTC. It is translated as CSVGDRATKDYEQYF.

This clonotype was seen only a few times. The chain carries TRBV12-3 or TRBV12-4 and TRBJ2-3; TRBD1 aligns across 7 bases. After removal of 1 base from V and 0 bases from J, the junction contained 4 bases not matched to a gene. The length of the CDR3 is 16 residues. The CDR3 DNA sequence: TGTGCCAGCAGTTTAGGTTCACAGGGGAGCACAGATACGCAGTATTTT. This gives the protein CASSLGSQGSTDTQYF.

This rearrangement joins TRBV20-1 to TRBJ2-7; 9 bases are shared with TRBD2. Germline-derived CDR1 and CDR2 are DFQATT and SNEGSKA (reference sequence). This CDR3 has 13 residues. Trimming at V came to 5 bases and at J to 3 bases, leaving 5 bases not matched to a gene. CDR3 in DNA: TGCAGTGCTTCCGGGACTAGCCACTACGAGCAGTACTTC. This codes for CSASGTSHYEQYF.